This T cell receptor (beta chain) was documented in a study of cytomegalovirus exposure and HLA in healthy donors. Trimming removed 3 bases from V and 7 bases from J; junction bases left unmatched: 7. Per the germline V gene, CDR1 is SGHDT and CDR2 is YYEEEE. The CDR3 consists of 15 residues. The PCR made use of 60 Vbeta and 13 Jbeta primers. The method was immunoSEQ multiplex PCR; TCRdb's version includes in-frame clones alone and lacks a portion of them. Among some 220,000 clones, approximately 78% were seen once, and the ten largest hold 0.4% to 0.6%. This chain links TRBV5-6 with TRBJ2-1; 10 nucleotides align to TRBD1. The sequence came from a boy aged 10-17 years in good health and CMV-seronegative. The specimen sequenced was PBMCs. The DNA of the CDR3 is TGTGCCAGCAGCTGGGGGGGACAGGGGCGGAATGAGCAGTTCTTC. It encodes CASSWGGQGRNEQFF.